These 20 T cell receptor beta chains originate from one sample sequenced in a study of CD8+ T cells in alopecia areata. The authors extracted RNA and reverse transcribed it into cDNA as the sequencing template. Sequencing was performed with immunoSEQ multiplex PCR; in TCRdb, only in-frame clones are kept and a portion is missing. Among some 210,000 clones listed, around 62% were seen once. The starting material was CD4+ T cells sorted from blood, obtained at week 0. Receptor source: a human donor with alopecia areata.

The V call is TRBV5-1, the J call TRBJ2-1, with TRBD1 matching over 9 bases. The CDR3 has 15 residues. Unmatched junction bases numbered 8, after V lost 4 bases and J lost 6 bases. Germline CDR1 and CDR2: SGHRS and YFSETQ. CDR3 protein: CASSTRRDRVNEQFF. The CDR3 bases are TGCGCCAGCAGCACACGGCGGGACAGGGTCAATGAGCAGTTCTTC.

J is TRBJ1-6 and V is TRBV2; 7 positions match TRBD1. Looked up from germline, CDR1 is SNHLY and CDR2 is FYNNEI. The ends lost 7 bases at V and 6 bases at J; junction bases unmatched: 12. The CDR3 runs to 16 residues. Here the CDR3 reads CASNLEPGQTNSPLHF. DNA for the CDR3: TGTGCCAGCAACCTCGAACCGGGACAGACTAATTCACCCCTCCACTTT.

The chain has TRBV30 and TRBJ1-5; D is unclear. This CDR3 is 13 amino acids long. Trimming pared 2 bases from V and 1 base from J, leaving 6 bases between. Per the germline V gene, CDR1 is GTSNPN and CDR2 is SVGIG (reference sequence). The CDR3 here is CAWSYLSNQPQHF. In DNA form, the CDR3 reads TGTGCCTGGAGTTACCTCAGCAATCAGCCCCAGCATTTT.

The table lists this clone with a few counts. The chain recombines TRBV19 with TRBJ1-6; TRBD1 is a possible D gene (6 bases). V lost 3 bases and J 8 bases, leaving 8 bases between the germline ends. Germline CDR1 and CDR2: LNHDA and SQIVND (reference sequence). The CDR3 extends over 13 amino acids. CDR3 residues: CASSIAGDSPLHF. Here the CDR3 DNA reads TGTGCCAGTAGTATTGCAGGGGATTCACCCCTCCACTTT.

For the CDR3, the DNA is TGTGCCAGCAGTGAAAGGGGCCCCTATAATTCACCCCTCCACTTT. Encoded protein: CASSERGPYNSPLHF. The chain employs TRBV6-1 and TRBJ1-6; D possibly corresponds to TRBD1 (5 bases). Per the germline V gene, CDR1 is MNHNS and CDR2 is SASEGT. The CDR3 has 15 residues. V dropped 2 bases and J dropped 2 bases, with 7 bases sitting between them.

The V gene is TRBV9, the J gene TRBJ2-5, with 10 bases fitting TRBD1. V was clipped by 1 base and J by 5 bases; unmatched bases: 2. CDR1 SGDLS and CDR2 YYNGEE come from the germline V gene. The CDR3 is 14 amino acids. In DNA, the CDR3 is TGTGCCAGCAGCGTAACGACAGGGGGCGAGACCCAGTACTTC. Translation: CASSVTTGGETQYF.

The chain employs TRBV4-1 and TRBJ2-6; D is possibly TRBD1 or TRBD2 (5 bases each). The CDR3 contains 17 residues. The germline CDR1 and CDR2 sequences are MGHRA and YSYEKL. V shed 4 bases and J shed 0 bases, with 13 bases lying between them. The CDR3, as DNA: TGCGCCAGCAGCCCATATGGGACCCTCTCTGGGGCCAACGTCCTGACTTTC. It encodes CASSPYGTLSGANVLTF.

The chain combines TRBV30 with TRBJ1-1, with unresolved D. From germline, CDR1 is GTSNPN and CDR2 SVGIG (reference sequence). This CDR3 is built from 13 residues. Trimming cost V 1 base and J 7 bases, with 13 bases left between them. In DNA form, the CDR3 reads TGTGCCTGGAGTGAAGCCAGGCGAGGTGAAGCTTTCTTT. Protein: CAWSEARRGEAFF.

The V gene is TRBV21-1, the J gene TRBJ2-7; TRBD1 is taken as the D call from the table, unchecked against the DNA. TRBV21-1 is classified as a pseudogene. The CDR3 runs 15 residues. The CDR3 DNA follows: TGTGCCAGCAAACCGGGACAGGGTGACAACAACGAGCAGTACTTC. Its translation is CASKPGQGDNNEQYF.

The genes are TRBV30 and TRBJ1-1; D gene unclear. This CDR3 contains 14 residues. Germline CDR1 reads GTSNPN; CDR2 reads SVGIG (reference sequence). The V end was cut by 4 bases, the J end by 0 bases, with 12 bases between. The DNA of the CDR3 is TGTGCCTGGACCCGCGTCTCATTGAACACTGAAGCTTTCTTT. It encodes CAWTRVSLNTEAFF.

The rearrangement uses TRBV6-5 and TRBJ2-5; 12 bases align to TRBD2. This CDR3 is 14 amino acids long. Looked up from germline, CDR1 is MNHEY and CDR2 is SVGAGI. V lost 7 bases, J lost 8 bases, and 8 bases stayed unmatched. The CDR3 loop reads CASTPSGRAGTQYF. The CDR3 coding sequence is TGTGCCAGCACCCCTAGCGGGAGGGCCGGTACCCAGTACTTC.

Note on this clone: Other DNA sequences in the sample encode the same CDR3. This rearrangement joins TRBV29-1 to TRBJ1-1; TRBD1 is a possible D gene (5 bases). Germline lookup yields CDR1 SQVTM and CDR2 ANQGSEA. This CDR3 has 11 residues. The germline V and J ends were trimmed by 4 bases and 3 bases, with 6 bases remaining between them. The CDR3 reads CSVGGDTEAFF. The CDR3 DNA is TGCAGCGTTGGGGGCGACACTGAAGCTTTCTTT.

This clone was counted between two and nine times. The rearrangement links TRBV19 to TRBJ1-5, with D uncertain. V lost 7 bases to trimming and J lost 0 bases, with 16 bases between them. Germline lookup yields CDR1 LNHDA and CDR2 SQIVND (reference sequence). This CDR3 is 16 amino acids long. The CDR3 nucleotides read TGTGCCAGTACGAAGGGTGTAGAGTATAGCAATCAGCCCCAGCATTTT. It is translated as CASTKGVEYSNQPQHF.

Only a few counts were recorded for this clone. CDR3 coding DNA: TGCGCCAGCAGCCGCCTGACAGCCGCGCAAACTGAAGCTTTCTTT. Its translation is CASSRLTAAQTEAFF. The chain employs TRBV4-1 and TRBJ1-1; D might be TRBD1 (5 bases). Trimming cost V 4 bases and J 5 bases, with 17 bases left between them. Germline V gives CDR1 MGHRA, CDR2 YSYEKL. The CDR3 has 15 residues.

This clone occurred once. The chain employs TRBV7-2 and TRBJ1-2, with a weak D call TRBD1 (5 bases). The CDR3 totals 13 residues. Germline assignment: CDR1 SGHTA and CDR2 FQGNSA. The ends were cut back, 6 bases at V and 6 bases at J, with 14 bases in the middle. The CDR3 DNA reads as TGTGCCAGCAGTAAGGGGCAGTCTGATGGCTACACCTTC. Protein: CASSKGQSDGYTF.

This clone was counted many times. V gene TRBV5-6 combines with J gene TRBJ2-7; possibly TRBD1 or TRBD2 for D (5 bases each). V lost 6 bases, J lost 1 base, and 11 bases lay in between. In germline, CDR1 is SGHDT, CDR2 YYEEEE. This CDR3 region has 13 residues. The CDR3 is CASMPRESYEQYF. DNA for the CDR3: TGTGCCAGCATGCCCAGGGAGTCCTACGAGCAGTACTTC.

As regards this clone: Distinct nucleotide sequences in the sample also encode this CDR3. The chain recombines TRBV30 with TRBJ1-5; no clear D gene. Trimming stripped 1 base from V and 0 bases from J, with 7 bases between. Per the germline V gene, CDR1 is GTSNPN and CDR2 is SVGIG (reference sequence). The length of the CDR3 is 14 residues. Written as DNA, the CDR3 is TGTGCCTGGAGTGAGGGCCTTAGCAATCAGCCCCAGCATTTT. It codes for CAWSEGLSNQPQHF. The full variable domain, in which reference TRBV30 and TRBJ1-5 provide the parts outside the CDR3, is SQTIHQWPATLVQPVGSPLSLECTVEGTSNPNLYWYRQAAGRGLQLLFYSVGIGQISSEVPQNLSASRPQDRQFILSSKKLLLSDSGFYLCAWSEGLSNQPQHFGDGTRLSIL.

This sequence joins TRBV5-1 and TRBJ1-1; D ambiguous. Trimming shortened V by 0 bases and J by 4 bases, and 4 bases separated the two germline ends. Per the germline V gene, CDR1 is SGHRS and CDR2 is YFSETQ. The CDR3 consists of 12 residues. This CDR3 reads CASSLEATEAFF. In DNA, the CDR3 is TGCGCCAGCAGCTTGGAGGCCACTGAAGCTTTCTTT.

The J gene is TRBJ2-3, the V gene TRBV7-3; 8 nucleotides line up with TRBD1. CDR1 SGHTA and CDR2 FQGTGA come from the germline V gene. The CDR3 totals 15 residues. V trimming: 5 bases; J trimming: 2 bases; junction bases outside the gene matches: 6. CDR3 DNA sequence: TGTGCCAGCAGCGTCAGGGACAGGTTCACAGATACGCAGTATTTT. Protein sequence: CASSVRDRFTDTQYF.

This sequence joins TRBV29-1 and TRBJ2-5; 7 bases are shared with TRBD1. Per the germline V gene, CDR1 is SQVTM and CDR2 is ANQGSEA. This CDR3 region has 14 residues. After removal of 4 bases from V and 5 bases from J, the junction contained 10 bases not matched to a gene. The CDR3 sequence: CSVAPLATGETQYF. CDR3 DNA sequence: TGCAGCGTTGCCCCCTTAGCGACAGGGGAGACCCAGTACTTC.